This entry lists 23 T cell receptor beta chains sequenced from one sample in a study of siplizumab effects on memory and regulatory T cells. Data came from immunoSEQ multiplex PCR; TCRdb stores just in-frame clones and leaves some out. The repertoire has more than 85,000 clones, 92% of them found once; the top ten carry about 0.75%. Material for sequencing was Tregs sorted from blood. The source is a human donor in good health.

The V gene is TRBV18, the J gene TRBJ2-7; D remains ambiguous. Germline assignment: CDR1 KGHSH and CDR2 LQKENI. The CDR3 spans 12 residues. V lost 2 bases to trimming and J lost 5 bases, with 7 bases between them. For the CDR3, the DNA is TGTGCCAGCTCACCATTGAGGAACGAGCAGTACTTC. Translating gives CASSPLRNEQYF.

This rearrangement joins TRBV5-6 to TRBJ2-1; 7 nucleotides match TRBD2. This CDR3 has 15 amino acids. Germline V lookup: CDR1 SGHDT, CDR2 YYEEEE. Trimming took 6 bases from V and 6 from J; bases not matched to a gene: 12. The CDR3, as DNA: TGTGCCAGCACCTCTGGGGGGGTAGTGGGCAATGAGCAGTTCTTC. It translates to CASTSGGVVGNEQFF.

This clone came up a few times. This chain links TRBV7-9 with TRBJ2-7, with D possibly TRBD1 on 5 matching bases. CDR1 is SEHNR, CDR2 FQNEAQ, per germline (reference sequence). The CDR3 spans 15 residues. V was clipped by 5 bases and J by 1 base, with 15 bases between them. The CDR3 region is CASSTDSSGSYEQYF. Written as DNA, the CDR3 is TGTGCCAGCAGCACCGACAGTAGTGGATCCTACGAGCAGTACTTC.

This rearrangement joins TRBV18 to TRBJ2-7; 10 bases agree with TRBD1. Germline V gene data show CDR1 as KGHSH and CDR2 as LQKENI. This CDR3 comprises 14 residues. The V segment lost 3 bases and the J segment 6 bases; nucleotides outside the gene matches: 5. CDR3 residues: CASSPSGQGSEQYF. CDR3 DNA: TGTGCCAGCTCACCGTCGGGACAGGGGAGCGAGCAGTACTTC.

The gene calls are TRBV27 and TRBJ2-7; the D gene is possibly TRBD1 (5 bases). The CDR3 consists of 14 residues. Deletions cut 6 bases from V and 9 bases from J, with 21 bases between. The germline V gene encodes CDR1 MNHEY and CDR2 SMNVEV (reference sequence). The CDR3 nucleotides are TGTGCCAGCAGCCTCACCCAGGGTATTACGTCGCAGTACTTC. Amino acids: CASSLTQGITSQYF.

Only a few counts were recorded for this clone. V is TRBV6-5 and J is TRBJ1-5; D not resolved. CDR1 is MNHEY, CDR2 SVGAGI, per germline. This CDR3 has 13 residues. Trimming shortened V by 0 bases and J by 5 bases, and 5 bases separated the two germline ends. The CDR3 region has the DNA TGTGCCAGCAGTTACTCGAGGGATCAGCCCCAGCATTTT. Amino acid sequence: CASSYSRDQPQHF.

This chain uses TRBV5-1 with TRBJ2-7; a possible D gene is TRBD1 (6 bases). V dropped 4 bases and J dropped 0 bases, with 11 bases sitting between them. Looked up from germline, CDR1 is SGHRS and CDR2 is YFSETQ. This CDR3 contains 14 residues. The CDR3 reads CASSQTGLSYEQYF. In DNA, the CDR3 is TGCGCCAGCAGCCAGACAGGCCTCTCCTACGAGCAGTACTTC.

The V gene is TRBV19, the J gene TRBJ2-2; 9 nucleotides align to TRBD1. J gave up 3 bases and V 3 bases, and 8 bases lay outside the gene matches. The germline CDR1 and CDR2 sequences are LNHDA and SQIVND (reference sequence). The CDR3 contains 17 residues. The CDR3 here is CASSIGVGQGYTGELFF. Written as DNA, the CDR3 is TGTGCCAGTAGTATCGGTGTGGGACAGGGTTACACCGGGGAGCTGTTTTTT.

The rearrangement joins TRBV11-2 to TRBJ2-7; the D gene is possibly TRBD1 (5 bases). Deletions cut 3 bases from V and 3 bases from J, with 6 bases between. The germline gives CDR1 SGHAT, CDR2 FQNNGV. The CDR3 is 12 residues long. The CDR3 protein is CASSLTVYEQYF. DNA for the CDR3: TGTGCCAGCAGCTTGACAGTCTACGAGCAGTACTTC.

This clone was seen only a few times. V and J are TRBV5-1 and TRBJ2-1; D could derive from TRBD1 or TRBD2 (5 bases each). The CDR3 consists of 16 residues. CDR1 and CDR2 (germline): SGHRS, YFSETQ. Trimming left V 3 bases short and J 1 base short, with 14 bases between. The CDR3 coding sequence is TGCGCCAGCAGCTCATGGGGAGAGGGGTCCTACAATGAGCAGTTCTTC. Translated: CASSSWGEGSYNEQFF.

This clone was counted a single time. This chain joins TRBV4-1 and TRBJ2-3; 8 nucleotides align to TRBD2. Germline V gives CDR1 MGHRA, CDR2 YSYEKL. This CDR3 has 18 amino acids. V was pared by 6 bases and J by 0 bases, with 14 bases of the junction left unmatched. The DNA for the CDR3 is TGCGCCAGCAGTCCCTCTCGGGCTAGCGGGTGGAGCACAGATACGCAGTATTTT. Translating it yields CASSPSRASGWSTDTQYF.

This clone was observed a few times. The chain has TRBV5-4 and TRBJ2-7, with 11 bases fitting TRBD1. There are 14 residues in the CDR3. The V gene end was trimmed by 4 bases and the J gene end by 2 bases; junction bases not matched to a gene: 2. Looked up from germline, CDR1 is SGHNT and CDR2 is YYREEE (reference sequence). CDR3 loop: CASSPGQGAYEQYF. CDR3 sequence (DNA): TGTGCCAGCAGCCCGGGACAGGGGGCCTACGAGCAGTACTTC.

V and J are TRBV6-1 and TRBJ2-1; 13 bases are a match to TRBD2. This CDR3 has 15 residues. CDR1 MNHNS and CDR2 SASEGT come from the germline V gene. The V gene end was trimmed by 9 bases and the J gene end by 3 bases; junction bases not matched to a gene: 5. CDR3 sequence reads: CASKGLAGVYNEQFF. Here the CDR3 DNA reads TGTGCCAGTAAAGGACTAGCGGGGGTCTACAATGAGCAGTTCTTC.

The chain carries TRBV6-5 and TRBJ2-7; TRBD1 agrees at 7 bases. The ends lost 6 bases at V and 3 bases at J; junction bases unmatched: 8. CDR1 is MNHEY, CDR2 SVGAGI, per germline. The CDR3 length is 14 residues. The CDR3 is CASSRPGQLYEQYF. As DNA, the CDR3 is TGTGCCAGCAGCCGACCGGGACAGCTCTACGAGCAGTACTTC.

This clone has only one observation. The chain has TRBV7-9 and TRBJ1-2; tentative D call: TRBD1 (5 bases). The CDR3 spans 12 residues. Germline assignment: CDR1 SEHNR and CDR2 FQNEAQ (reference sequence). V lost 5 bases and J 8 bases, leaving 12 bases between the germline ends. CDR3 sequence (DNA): TGTGCCAGCAGCCCAGGGTTAGGCGGCTACACCTTC. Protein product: CASSPGLGGYTF.

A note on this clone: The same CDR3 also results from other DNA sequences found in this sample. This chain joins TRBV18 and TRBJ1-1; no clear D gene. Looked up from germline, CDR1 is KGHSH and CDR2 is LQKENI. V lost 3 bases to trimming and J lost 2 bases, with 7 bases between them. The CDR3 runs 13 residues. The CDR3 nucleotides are TGTGCCAGCTCACCGGCGGGAAACACTGAAGCTTTCTTT. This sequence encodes CASSPAGNTEAFF. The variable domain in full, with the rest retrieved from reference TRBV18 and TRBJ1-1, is NAGVMQNPRHLVRRRGQEARLRCSPMKGHSHVYWYRQLPEEGLKFMVYLQKENIIDESGMPKERFSAEFPKEGPSILRIQQVVRGDSAAYFCASSPAGNTEAFFGQGTRLTVV.

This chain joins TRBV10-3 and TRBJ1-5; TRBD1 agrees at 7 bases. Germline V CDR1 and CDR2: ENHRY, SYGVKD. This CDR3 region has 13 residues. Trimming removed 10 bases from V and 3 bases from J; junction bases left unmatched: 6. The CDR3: CATQGEPNQPQHF. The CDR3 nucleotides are TGTGCCACCCAGGGGGAGCCCAATCAGCCCCAGCATTTT.

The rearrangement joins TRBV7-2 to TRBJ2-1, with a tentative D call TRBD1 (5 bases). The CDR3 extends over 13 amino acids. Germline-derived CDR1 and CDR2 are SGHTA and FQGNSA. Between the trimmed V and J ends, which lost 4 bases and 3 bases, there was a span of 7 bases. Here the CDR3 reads CASSSGIYNEQFF. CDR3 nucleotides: TGTGCCAGCAGCTCAGGGATCTACAATGAGCAGTTCTTC.

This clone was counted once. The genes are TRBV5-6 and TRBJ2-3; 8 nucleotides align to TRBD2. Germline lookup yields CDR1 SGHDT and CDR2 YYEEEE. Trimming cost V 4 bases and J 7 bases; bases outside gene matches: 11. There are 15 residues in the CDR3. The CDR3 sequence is CASSPPGLVIHTQYF. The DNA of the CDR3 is TGTGCCAGCAGCCCACCGGGACTAGTAATCCATACGCAGTATTTT.

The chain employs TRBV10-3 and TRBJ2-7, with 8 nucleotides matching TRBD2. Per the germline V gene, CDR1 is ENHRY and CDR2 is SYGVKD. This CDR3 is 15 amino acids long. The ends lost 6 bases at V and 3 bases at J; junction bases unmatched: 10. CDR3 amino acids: CAISQTSARVYEQYF. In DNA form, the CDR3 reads TGTGCCATCAGCCAGACTAGCGCCAGGGTCTACGAGCAGTACTTC.

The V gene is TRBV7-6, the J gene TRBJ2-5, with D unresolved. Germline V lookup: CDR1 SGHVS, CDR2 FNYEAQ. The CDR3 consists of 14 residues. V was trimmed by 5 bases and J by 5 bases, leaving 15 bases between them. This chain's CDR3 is CASSPELMRETQYF. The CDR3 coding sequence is TGTGCCAGCAGCCCCGAATTGATGCGGGAGACCCAGTACTTC.

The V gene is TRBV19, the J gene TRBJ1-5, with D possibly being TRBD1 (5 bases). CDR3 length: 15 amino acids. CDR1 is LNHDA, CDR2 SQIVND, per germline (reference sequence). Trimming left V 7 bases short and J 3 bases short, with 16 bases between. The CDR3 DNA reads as TGTGCCAGTACCACGACAGCAGGGTTCAATCAGCCCCAGCATTTT. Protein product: CASTTTAGFNQPQHF. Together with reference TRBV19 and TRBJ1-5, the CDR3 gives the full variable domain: DGGITQSPKYLFRKEGQNVTLSCEQNLNHDAMYWYRQDPGQGLRLIYYSQIVNDFQKGDIAEGYSVSREKKESFPLTVTSAQKNPTAFYLCASTTTAGFNQPQHFGDGTRLSIL.

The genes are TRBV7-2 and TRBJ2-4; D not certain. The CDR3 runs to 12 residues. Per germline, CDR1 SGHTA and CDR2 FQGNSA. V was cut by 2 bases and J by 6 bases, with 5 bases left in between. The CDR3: CASSLMGNIQYF. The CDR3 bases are TGTGCCAGCAGCTTAATGGGAAACATTCAGTACTTC.